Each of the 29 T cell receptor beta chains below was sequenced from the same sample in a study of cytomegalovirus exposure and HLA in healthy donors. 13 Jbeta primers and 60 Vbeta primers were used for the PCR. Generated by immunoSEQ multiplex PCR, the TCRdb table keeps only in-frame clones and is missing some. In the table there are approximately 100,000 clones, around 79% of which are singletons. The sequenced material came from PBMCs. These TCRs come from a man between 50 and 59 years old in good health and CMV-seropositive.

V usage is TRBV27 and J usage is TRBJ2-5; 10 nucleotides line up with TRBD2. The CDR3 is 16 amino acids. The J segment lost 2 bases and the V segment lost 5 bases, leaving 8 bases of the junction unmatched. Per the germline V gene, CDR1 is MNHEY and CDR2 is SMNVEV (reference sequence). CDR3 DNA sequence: TGTGCCAGCAGTCCCGGACTAGCGGATCTACAAGAGACCCAGTACTTC. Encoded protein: CASSPGLADLQETQYF.

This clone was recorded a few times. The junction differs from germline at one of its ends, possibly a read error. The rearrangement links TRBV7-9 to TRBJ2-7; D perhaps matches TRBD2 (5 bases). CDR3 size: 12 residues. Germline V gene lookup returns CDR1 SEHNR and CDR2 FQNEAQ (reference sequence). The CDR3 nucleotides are TGTTCCAGCAGCGGAAGGAGCTACGAGCAGTACTTC. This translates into CSSSGRSYEQYF.

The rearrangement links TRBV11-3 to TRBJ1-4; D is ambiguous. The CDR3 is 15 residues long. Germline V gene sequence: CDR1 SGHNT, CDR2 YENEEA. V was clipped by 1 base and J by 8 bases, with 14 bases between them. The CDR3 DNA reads TGTGCCAGCAGCTTAGCCGGCGGTACCGGGGAAAAACTGTTTTTT. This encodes CASSLAGGTGEKLFF.

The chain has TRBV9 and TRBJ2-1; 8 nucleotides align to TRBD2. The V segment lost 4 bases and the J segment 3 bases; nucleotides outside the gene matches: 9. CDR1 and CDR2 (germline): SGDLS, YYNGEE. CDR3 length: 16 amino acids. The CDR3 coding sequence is TGTGCCAGCAGCTCCCTAGCGGGTCTCCTCTACAATGAGCAGTTCTTC. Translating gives CASSSLAGLLYNEQFF.

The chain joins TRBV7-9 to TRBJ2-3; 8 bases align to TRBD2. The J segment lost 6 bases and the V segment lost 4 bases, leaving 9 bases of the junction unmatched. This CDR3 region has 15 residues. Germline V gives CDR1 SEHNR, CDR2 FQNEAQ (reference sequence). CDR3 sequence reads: CASSSSGGWGDTQYF. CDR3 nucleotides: TGTGCCAGCAGCTCGAGCGGGGGCTGGGGGGATACGCAGTATTTT.

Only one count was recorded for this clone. CDR3 sequence (DNA): TGTGCCAGCAGCGACCCTCAGGGGGGTAGCTCCTACGAGCAGTACTTC. Encoded protein: CASSDPQGGSSYEQYF. V gene TRBV6-6 combines with J gene TRBJ2-7; tentative D call: TRBD1 (7 bases). V was shortened by 6 bases and J by 0 bases, with 18 bases between the two germline ends. Per germline, CDR1 MNHNY and CDR2 SVGAGI (reference sequence). The CDR3 is made up of 16 amino acids.

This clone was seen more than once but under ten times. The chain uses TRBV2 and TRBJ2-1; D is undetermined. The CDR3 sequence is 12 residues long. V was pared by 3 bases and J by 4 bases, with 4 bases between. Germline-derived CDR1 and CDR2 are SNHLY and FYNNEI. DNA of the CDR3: TGTGCCAGCAGTGATCGGTACAATGAGCAGTTCTTC. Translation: CASSDRYNEQFF.

The DNA for the CDR3 is TGCGCCAGCAGCCGAGACCCGGGACTAAGACTAAAGATGAGCTCCTACAATGAGCAGTTCTTC. Translation: CASSRDPGLRLKMSSYNEQFF. The V call is TRBV5-1, the J call TRBJ2-1; 7 bases fit TRBD2. The CDR3 totals 21 residues. Per germline, CDR1 SGHRS and CDR2 YFSETQ. The V segment lost 4 bases and the J segment 0 bases; nucleotides outside the gene matches: 22.

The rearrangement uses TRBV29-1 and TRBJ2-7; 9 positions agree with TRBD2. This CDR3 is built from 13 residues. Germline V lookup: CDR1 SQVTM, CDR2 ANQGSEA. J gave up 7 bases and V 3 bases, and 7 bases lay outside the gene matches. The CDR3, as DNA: TGCAGCGTTGACGCGGGAGGGCCAGGGGAGCAGTACTTC. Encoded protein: CSVDAGGPGEQYF.

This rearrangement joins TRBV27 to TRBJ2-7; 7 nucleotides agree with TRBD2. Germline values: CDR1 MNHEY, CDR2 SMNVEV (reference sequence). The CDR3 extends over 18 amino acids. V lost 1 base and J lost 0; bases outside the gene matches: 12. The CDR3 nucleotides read TGTGCCAGCAGTTTATACCCTAGCGGAGACCTAAGCTCCTACGAGCAGTACTTC. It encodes CASSLYPSGDLSSYEQYF.

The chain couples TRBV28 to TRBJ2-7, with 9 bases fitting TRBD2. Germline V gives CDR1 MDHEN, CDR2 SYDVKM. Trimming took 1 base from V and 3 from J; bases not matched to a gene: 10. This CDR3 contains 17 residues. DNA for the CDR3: TGTGCCAGCAGTTTATTTGTTTTAGCGGGAGCCAGCTACGAGCAGTACTTC. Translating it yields CASSLFVLAGASYEQYF.

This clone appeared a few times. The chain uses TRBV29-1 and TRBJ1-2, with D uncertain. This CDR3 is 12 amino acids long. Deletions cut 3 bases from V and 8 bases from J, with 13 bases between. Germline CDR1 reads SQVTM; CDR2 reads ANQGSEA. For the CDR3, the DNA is TGCAGCGTTGACTATCAGGAGGGAGGCTACACCTTC. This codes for CSVDYQEGGYTF.

For the CDR3, the DNA is TGTGCCAGCAGCCGACGTGAGGGAAAACTGTTTTTT. It encodes CASSRREGKLFF. The chain links TRBV4-2 to TRBJ1-4; D ambiguous. There are 12 residues in the CDR3. Germline loops: CDR1 LGHNA, CDR2 YNFKEQ. Trimming pared 4 bases from V and 10 bases from J, leaving 10 bases between.

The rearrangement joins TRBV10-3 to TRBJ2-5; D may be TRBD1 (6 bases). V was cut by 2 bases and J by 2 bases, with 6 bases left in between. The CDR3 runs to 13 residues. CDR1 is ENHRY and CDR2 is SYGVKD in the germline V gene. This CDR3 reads CAISEGQQETQYF. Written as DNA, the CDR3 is TGTGCCATCAGTGAGGGACAGCAAGAGACCCAGTACTTC.

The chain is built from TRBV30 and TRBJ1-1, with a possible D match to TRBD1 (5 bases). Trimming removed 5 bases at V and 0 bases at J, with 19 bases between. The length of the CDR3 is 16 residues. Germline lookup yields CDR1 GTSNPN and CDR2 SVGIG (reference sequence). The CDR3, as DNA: TGTGCCTGGGCAACACCGGGACTAAGGATGAACACTGAAGCTTTCTTT. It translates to CAWATPGLRMNTEAFF.

The CDR3: CASSQVQGAGGGEQYF. The CDR3 DNA sequence: TGTGCCAGCAGCCAAGTTCAGGGGGCGGGAGGGGGCGAGCAGTACTTC. This rearrangement joins TRBV4-2 to TRBJ2-7, with a possible D match to TRBD2 (9 bases). V was cut by 1 base and J by 6 bases, with 19 bases left in between. Germline V gene data show CDR1 as LGHNA and CDR2 as YNFKEQ. This CDR3 contains 16 residues.

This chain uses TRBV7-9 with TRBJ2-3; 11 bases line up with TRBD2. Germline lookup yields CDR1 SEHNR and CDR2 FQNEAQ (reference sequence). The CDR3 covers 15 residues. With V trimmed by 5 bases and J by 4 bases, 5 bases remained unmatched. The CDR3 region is CASSPGTSGADTQYF. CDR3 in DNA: TGTGCCAGCAGCCCCGGGACTAGCGGCGCAGATACGCAGTATTTT.

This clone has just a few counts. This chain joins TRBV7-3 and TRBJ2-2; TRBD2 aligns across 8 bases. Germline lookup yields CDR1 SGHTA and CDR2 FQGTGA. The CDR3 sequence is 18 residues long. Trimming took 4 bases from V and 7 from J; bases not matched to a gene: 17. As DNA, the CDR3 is TGTGCCAGCAGCTCGAGGGGGACTAGAGCGGGTGCGGGCGGGGAGCTGTTTTTT. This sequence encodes CASSSRGTRAGAGGELFF.

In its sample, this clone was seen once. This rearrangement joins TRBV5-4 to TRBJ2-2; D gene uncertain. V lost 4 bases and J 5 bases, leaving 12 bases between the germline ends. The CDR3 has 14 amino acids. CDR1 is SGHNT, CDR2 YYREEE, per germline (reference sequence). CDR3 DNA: TGTGCCAGCAGCCCGGCGGCAGCTACCGGGGAGCTGTTTTTT. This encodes CASSPAAATGELFF.

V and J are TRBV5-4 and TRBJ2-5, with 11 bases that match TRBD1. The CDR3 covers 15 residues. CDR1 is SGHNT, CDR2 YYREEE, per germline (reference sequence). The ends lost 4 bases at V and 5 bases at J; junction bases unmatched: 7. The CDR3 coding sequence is TGTGCCAGCAGCCCCGGGACAGGGGGGTTCGAGACCCAGTACTTC. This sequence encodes CASSPGTGGFETQYF.

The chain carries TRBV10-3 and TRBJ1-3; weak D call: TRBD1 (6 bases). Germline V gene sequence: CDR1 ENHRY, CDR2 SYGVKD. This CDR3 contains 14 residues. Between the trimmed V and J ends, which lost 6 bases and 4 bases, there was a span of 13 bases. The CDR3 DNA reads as TGTGCCATCAGCTTACAGGGTAGCGGAAACACCATATATTTT. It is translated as CAISLQGSGNTIYF.

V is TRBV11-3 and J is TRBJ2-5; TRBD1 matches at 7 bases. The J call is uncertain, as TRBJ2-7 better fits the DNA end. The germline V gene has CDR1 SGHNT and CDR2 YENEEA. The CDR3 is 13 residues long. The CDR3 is CASSLDRTGEQYF. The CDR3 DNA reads TGTGCCAGCAGCTTAGATCGGACAGGCGAGCAGTACTTC.

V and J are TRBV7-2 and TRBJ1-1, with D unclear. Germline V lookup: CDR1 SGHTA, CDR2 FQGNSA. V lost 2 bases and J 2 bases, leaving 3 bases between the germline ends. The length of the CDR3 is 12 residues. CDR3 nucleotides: TGTGCCAGCAGCTTAACTAACACTGAAGCTTTCTTT. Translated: CASSLTNTEAFF.

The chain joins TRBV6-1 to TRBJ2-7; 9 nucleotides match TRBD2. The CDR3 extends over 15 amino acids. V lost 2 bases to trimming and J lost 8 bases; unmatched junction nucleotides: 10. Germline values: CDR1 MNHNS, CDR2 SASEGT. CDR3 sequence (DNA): TGTGCCAGCAGTGAAAGTTCAGCGGGAGGACGAAAGCAGTACTTC. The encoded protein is CASSESSAGGRKQYF.

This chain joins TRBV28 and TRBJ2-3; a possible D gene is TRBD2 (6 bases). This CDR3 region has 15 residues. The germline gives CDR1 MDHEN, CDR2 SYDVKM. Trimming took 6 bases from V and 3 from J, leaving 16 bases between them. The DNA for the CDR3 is TGTGCCAGCAGCTCGCGACTAGGAAGGACAGATACGCAGTATTTT. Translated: CASSSRLGRTDTQYF.

CDR3 sequence: CATSRPGQAYYEQYF. In DNA, the CDR3 is TGTGCCACCAGCAGACCCGGCCAGGCCTACTACGAGCAGTACTTC. This chain links TRBV15 with TRBJ2-7; D is undetermined. The V gene's germline CDR1 is LNHNV and CDR2 YYDKDF (reference sequence). Between the trimmed V and J ends, which lost 2 bases and 3 bases, there was a span of 14 bases. This CDR3 spans 15 amino acids.

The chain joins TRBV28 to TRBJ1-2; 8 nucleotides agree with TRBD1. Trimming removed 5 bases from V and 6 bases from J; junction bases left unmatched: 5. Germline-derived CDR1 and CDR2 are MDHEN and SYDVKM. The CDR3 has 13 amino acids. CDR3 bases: TGTGCCAGCAGTCAACAGGGGGGAAATGGCTACACCTTC. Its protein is CASSQQGGNGYTF.

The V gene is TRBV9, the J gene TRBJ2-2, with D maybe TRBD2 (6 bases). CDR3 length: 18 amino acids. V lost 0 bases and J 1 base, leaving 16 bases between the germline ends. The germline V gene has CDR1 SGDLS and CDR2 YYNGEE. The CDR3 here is CASSVAPQDSGNTGELFF. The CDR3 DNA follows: TGTGCCAGCAGCGTAGCCCCCCAGGATAGCGGGAACACCGGGGAGCTGTTTTTT.

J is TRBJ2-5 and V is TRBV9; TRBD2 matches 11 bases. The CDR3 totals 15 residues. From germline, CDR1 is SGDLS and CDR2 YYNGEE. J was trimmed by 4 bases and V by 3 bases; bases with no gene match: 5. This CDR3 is CASSENSGRAETQYF. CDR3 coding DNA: TGTGCCAGCAGCGAGAATAGCGGGAGGGCAGAGACCCAGTACTTC.